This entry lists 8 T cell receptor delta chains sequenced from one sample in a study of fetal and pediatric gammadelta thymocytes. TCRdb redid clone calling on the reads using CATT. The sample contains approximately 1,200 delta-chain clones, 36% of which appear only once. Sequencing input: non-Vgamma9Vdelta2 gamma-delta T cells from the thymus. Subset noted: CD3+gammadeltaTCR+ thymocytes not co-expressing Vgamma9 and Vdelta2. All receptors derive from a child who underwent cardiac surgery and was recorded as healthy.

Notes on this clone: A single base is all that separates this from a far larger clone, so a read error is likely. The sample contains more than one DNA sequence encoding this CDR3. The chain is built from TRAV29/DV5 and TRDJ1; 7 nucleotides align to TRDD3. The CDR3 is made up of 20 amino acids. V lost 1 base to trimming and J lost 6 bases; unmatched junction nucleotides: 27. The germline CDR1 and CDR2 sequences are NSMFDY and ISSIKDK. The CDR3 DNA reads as TGTGCAGCAAGCCTGAGGGGGAAAATCTTCCGTAGAAGGGATACACATAAACTCATCTTT. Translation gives CAASLRGKIFRRRDTHKLIF.

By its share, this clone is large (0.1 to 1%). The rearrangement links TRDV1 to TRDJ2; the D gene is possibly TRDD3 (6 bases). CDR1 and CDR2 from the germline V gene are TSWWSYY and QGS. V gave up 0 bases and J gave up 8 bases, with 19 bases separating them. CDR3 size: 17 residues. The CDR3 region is CALGELRRGWGGAQLFF. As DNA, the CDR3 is TGTGCTCTTGGGGAACTAAGGCGAGGCTGGGGAGGGGCACAACTCTTCTTT.

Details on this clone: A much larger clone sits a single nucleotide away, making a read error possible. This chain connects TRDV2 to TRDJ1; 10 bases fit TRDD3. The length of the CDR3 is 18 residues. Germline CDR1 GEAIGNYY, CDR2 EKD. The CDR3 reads CACDTPSTGGFNTDILIF. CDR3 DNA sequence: TGTGCCTGTGACACCCCGAGTACTGGGGGATTCAACACCGATATACTCATCTTT.

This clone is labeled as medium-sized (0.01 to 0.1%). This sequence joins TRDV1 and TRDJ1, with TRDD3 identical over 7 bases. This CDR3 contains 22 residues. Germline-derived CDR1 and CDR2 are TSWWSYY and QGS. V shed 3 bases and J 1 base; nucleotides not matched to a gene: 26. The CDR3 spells CALGDLILGSPWGTYITDKLIF. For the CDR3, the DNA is TGTGCTCTTGGGGACCTTATTCTAGGGAGTCCATGGGGGACCTACATCACCGATAAACTCATCTTT.

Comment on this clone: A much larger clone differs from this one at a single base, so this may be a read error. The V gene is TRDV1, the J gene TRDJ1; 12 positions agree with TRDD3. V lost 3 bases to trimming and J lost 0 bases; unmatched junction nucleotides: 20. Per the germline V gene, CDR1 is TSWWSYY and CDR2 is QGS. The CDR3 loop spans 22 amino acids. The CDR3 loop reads CALGDPTQYWGIHRGYTDKLIF. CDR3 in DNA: TGTGCTCTTGGGGACCCTACCCAGTACTGGGGGATACATAGGGGGTACACCGATAAACTCATCTTT.

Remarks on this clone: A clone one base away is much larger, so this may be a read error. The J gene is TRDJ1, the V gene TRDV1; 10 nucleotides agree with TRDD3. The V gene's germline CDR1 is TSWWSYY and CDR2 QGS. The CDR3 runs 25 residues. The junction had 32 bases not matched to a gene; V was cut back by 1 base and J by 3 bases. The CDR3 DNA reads TGTGCTCTTGGGGAACCCCCTTTCCTAAACCCCCCCACTGGGGGATCCCTTATACGTGCCGATAAACTCATCTTT. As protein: CALGEPPFLNPPTGGSLIRADKLIF.

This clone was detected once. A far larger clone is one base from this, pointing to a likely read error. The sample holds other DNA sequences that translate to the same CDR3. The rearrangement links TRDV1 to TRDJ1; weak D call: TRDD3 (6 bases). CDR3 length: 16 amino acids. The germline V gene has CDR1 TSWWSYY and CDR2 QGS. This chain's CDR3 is CALGARWGLTTDKLIF. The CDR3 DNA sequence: TGTGCGCTTGGGGCCAGATGGGGGCTGACCACCGATAAACTCATCTTT.

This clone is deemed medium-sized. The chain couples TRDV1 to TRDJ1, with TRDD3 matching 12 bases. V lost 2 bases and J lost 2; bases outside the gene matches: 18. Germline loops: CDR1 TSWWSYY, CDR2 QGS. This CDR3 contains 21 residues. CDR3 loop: CALGEKFQLYWGIQGTDKLIF. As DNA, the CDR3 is TGTGCTCTTGGGGAAAAATTCCAATTGTACTGGGGGATACAGGGAACCGATAAACTCATCTTT.